This T cell receptor beta chain was documented in a study of CD8+ T cells in alopecia areata. On the study more broadly: Treated patients were given 5 to 10 mg oral tofacitinib twice daily.

As to treatment: oral pan-JAK inhibitor, 5-10 mg twice daily. Collected material from alopecia areata patients comprised lesional scalp punch biopsies and peripheral blood. The germline V gene has CDR1 LNHNV and CDR2 YYDKDF (reference sequence). J gave up 6 bases and V 5 bases, and 12 bases lay outside the gene matches. The CDR3 runs 18 residues. It was cDNA, reverse transcribed from extracted RNA, that served as the sequencing template. Method: immunoSEQ multiplex PCR; TCRdb's copy keeps in-frame clones and lacks some. The table shows 4,000 to 5,500 clones, with roughly 65% occurring only once. The chain uses TRBV15 and TRBJ2-1, with 14 bases lining up with TRBD2. Material: skin, obtained at week 24, from a patient treated with tofacitinib. The origin of this receptor is a human donor with alopecia areata. CDR3 nucleotide sequence: TGTGCCACCAGCGCGACTAGCGGGGGGGCACGTTTTTTCAATGAGCAGTTCTTC. Its protein is CATSATSGGARFFNEQFF.